This TCR beta chain originates from a study of T cell responses to AZD1222 COVID-19 vaccine (dated by TCRdb to the early 2020s). Broadly, across the study: AZD1222 recipients given second doses at about 4 weeks or at about 12 weeks were pooled, since spike-specific TCR depth and breadth were not found to differ between the two schedules. TCR sequencing was performed for roughly 240 trial participants, of whom 200 to 210 were given two doses of AZD1222 and some 25 were given two doses of MenACWY control vaccine. Enrollment into the trials was organized by age into subgroups of 18-55, 56-69 and 70-plus years, and those subgroups contained roughly 150, 30 and 60 TCR-sequenced participants, respectively.

The study at large found these results: Reportedly, almost half of the unique spike-specific TCRs recognized epitopes lying outside the regions that are mutated in the B.1.351 and B.1.1.7 variants. Most participants were white British and females outnumbered males, and the authors suggested that clonal diversity may have been underestimated. The whole spike protein was spanned by vaccine-associated CD4 TCRs, and dominant responses were seen in regions 160-218 and 743-854. No day 14 peak-response samples were available, so repertoires were characterized only after the peak T cell response. Conclusions about previously exposed vaccinees were limited because only six AZD1222 recipients were SARS-CoV-2 seropositive at baseline. After two AZD1222 doses, spike-specific TCR breadth and depth were significantly higher than at day 0 and than in MenACWY recipients. The 56-69-year group was small, and its depth increase did not reach significance, likely because of low power.

Turning to this clone: Its specific antigen is unknown. No base quality information exists; no much larger clone differs at one position.

The CDR3 regions of human TCRbeta chains were analyzed by immunosequencing. On the study's bioinformatics: TCRs in the repertoires were compared against a reference library of SARS-CoV-2-specific TCRs that had been generated with the MIRA antigen-specificity platform. Breadth was defined as the fraction of unique TCRs that were SARS-CoV-2-associated. Depth was defined as the fraction of total T cells that were SARS-CoV-2-associated. Using the MIRA data, each spike-specific TCR was mapped to the spike region that the TCR reacts to and placed in a CD4 or CD8 class. Log10-transformed breadth and depth values were compared by one-way ANOVA with Sidak's multiple comparisons tests. As stored in TCRdb, this immuneACCESS dataset retains in-frame rearrangements with V and J assigned. A fraction of the clones does not appear; measured against another copy, unresolved V genes explain less than half of the discrepancy, and the remainder lacks a known reason. That table is the source of V, J and clone size, and D and trimming were worked out from the DNA. For this sample there are 85,000 to 100,000 clones; approximately 90% appear just once. The top ten clones comprise approximately 21% of the sample.

V and J lose 5 bases and 2 bases, and a span of 9 bases separates them. Taken from the germline V gene, the CDR1 and CDR2 loops are SGHTA and FQGNSA. The CDR3 runs 13 residues from the cysteine to the phenylalanine. Of all the DNA, just the CDR3 is kept, 39 bases in frame from base 1. The time point label for this specimen denotes: baseline before first vaccination. The vaccinee samples were drawn from two UK trials, COV001 and COV002, one of which was a single-blind randomized controlled phase 2/3 trial testing AZD1222 (ChAdOx1 nCoV-19) in healthy adults. For TCRbeta chain sequencing, PBMC samples were collected from trial participants at day 0 and at day 28 after the second dose.

The sequence was collected from an adult in good health. The rearranged segments are TRBV7-2 and TRBJ1-2; there is no confident call for the D gene. This sample comprised peripheral blood, obtained on day 0 of AZD1222 vaccination. The nucleotide sequence is given as TGTGCCAGCAGCCGCGAACGGAACTATGGCTACACCTTC. The translation is CASSRERNYGYTF.